This TCR beta chain derives from a study of shared clonotypes between healthy human individuals (dated by TCRdb to 2018 to 2020). About the full investigation: The cohort comprised two women and three men aged 18 to 49 years. Per donor, three plates each were used for CD4 naive and CD4 memory, two for CD8 naive, and one for CD8 memory. To estimate repertoire size and how much clonotypes are shared between individuals, the study performed deep sequencing of blood TCR repertoires from five healthy adults. Different laboratories and diverse techniques were used to prepare libraries and sequence TCR repertoires, to increase sequencing depth and limit assay-specific biases. Leukapheresis yielded between about 0.85 and 9 billion PBMCs per donor. Overall study results and their limits: Based on pairwise subsampling, the degree of clonotype sharing among donors was expected to be affected by sequencing depth. Even with the large sequencing depth, rarefaction of the sorted-subset datasets indicated that sequencing was incomplete. When a handful of donors were compared, the shared fraction of clonotypes was roughly 5% for naive CD4, roughly 3.4% for naive CD8, 2.3% for memory CD4, and approximately 0.4% for memory CD8. Naive subsets generally had larger estimated clonotype richness than memory subsets. Sampling was restricted to blood, and TCR repertoires in tissue are likely to differ from TCR repertoires in blood. Compared with non-shared clonotypes, the clonotypes found in all four sorted-subset donors had higher generation probabilities. The small number of donors limited the genetic and exposure-history diversity represented.

The cysteine opens and the phenylalanine closes a CDR3 of 13 amino acids. Only the CDR3 DNA is retained, 39 bases long and in frame from the first base. After removal of 7 bases from V and 1 base from J, the junction retains 4 bases not matched to a gene. Based on the germline V gene, the CDR1 and CDR2 sequences are MNHEY and SVGAGI. On this clone itself: Its antigen is not yet known. No base qualities exist here, and no much larger clone lies one base off it.

Using the deep immunoSEQ assay, TCR CDR3 regions were amplified from genomic DNA by multiplex PCR. Extracted genomic DNA from each cell subset was distributed evenly across all wells of several immunoSEQ 96-well plates, and each plate was treated as a replicate. For sorted subsets, each replicate PCR was loaded with approximately 200 ng genomic DNA, equivalent to 30,000 or so T cell genomes. Purified libraries were measured with a Qubit 3.0 fluorometer, size-checked on a Bioanalyzer 2100, and measured again with the KAPA Library Quantification kit. Every immunoSEQ 96-well plate was sequenced on a separate single-read 150-cycle Illumina NextSeq 550 flow cell. As for the original processing: Because the immunoSEQ output included only junctional sequences and no quality scores, the filtering could not be the same as the filtering used for full-length reads. To assign V/J genes and CDR3, sequences were annotated against IMGT germline references using PyIR, a Python wrapper for IgBLAST v1.9. Reads with weak V/J assignments (E-value above 1e-6), missing CDR3, stop codons, out-of-frame junctions, or ambiguous translated residues were removed. A V3J clonotype was defined by an identical inferred V gene, J gene, and CDR3 amino acid sequence. To compute the percentage overlap between repertoires, the number of shared unique clonotypes was divided by the size of the smaller repertoire. Three approaches were used to assess repertoire richness: RTK rarefaction, the Chao1 estimator, and Recon v2.1 estimates of unobserved clonotypes. For all TCRbeta clonotypes obtained by the gDNA method from a few donors, generation probabilities were computed with OLGA. The clones in this table, taken by TCRdb from immuneACCESS, are in-frame only. Not every clone is retained; where verified, under half of the shortfall comes from an unresolved V gene, and the cause of the rest is unknown. From that table come the V and J calls and clone size; the DNA was used to work out D and trimming. The sample table lists 2 million to 2.5 million clones, 95% of them with a count of one. Of the sample, around 0.13% falls within the top ten clones.

Healthy HIV-negative adults with no recently reported acute infections or vaccinations were included as donors. Only Caucasian adults living in Nashville, Tennessee, USA were represented among the donors. CD4+ T cells were enriched through magnetic negative selection, after which naive cells were positively selected on CD45RA and the remaining negative fraction served as the memory subset. After blood collection by leukapheresis, PBMCs were isolated using Ficoll-Histopaque density gradient centrifugation and then cryopreserved in the vapor phase of liquid nitrogen. Purity and quantity of every magnetically sorted T cell population were checked by analytical flow cytometry. Each sorted fraction had its genomic DNA isolated and then quantified by UV absorbance on a Nanodrop 2000c.

The sequencing input was naive CD4+ T cells sorted from blood. In light of the paper, this sample's cell subset or site label describes: CD45RA+ positively selected. This receptor was obtained from a man in his late teens or twenties in good health. Rearrangement joined TRBV6-5 to TRBJ2-7; TRBD1 aligns with 7 central bases. In nucleotide form, the sequence is TGTGCCAGCACGCCGGGACAGTCCTACGAGCAGTACTTC. It specifies CASTPGQSYEQYF.